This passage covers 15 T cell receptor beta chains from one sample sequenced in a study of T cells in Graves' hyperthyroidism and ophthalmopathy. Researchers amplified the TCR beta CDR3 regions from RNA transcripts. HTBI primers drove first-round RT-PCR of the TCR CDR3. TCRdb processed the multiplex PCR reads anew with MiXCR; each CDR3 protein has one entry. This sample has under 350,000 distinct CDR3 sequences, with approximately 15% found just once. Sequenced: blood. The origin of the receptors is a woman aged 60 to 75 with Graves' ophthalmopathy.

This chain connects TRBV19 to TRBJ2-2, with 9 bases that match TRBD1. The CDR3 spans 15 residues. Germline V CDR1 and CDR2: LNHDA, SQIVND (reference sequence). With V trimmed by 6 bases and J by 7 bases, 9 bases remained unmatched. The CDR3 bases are TGTGCCAGTAGGAACACCGGGACAGGGATCGGGGAGCTGTTTTTT. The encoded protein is CASRNTGTGIGELFF.

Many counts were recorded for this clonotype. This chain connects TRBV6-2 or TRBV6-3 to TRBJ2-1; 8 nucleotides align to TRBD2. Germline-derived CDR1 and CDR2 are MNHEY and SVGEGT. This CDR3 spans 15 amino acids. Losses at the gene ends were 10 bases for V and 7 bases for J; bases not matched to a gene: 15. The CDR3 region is CATRLARGAYNEQFF. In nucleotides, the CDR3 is TGTGCCACAAGACTAGCGCGGGGGGCTTATAATGAGCAGTTCTTC.

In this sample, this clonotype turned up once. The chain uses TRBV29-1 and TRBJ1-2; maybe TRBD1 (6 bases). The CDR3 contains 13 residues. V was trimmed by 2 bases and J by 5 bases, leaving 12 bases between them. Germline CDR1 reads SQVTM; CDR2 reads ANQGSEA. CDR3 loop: CSVESGARYGYTF. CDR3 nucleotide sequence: TGCAGCGTTGAATCGGGGGCGAGGTATGGCTACACCTTC. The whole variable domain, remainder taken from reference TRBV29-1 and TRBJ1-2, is SAVISQKPSRDICQRGTSLTIQCQVDSQVTMMFWYRQQPGQSLTLIATANQGSEATYESGFVIDKFPISRPNLTFSTLTVSNMSPEDSSIYLCSVESGARYGYTFGSGTRLTVV.

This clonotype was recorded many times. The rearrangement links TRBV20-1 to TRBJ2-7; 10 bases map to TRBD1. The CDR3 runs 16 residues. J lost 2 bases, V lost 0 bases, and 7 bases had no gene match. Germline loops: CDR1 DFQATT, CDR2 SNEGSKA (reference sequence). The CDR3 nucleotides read TGCAGTGCTAGAGATGGCGGGGACAGGGGTACCTACGAGCAGTACTTC. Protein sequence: CSARDGGDRGTYEQYF.

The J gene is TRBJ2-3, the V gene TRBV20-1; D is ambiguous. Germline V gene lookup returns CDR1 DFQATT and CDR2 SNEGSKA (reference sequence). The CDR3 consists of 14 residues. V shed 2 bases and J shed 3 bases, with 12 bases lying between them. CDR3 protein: CSARSEVSTDTQYF. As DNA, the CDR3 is TGCAGTGCTAGATCCGAGGTTTCAACAGATACGCAGTATTTT.

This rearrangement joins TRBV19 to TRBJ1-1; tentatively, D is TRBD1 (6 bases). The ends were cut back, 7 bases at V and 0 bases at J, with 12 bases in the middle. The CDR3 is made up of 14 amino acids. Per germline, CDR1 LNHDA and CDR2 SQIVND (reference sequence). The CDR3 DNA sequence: TGTGCCAGTATTGGGGGGCTGTTGAACACTGAAGCTTTCTTT. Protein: CASIGGLLNTEAFF. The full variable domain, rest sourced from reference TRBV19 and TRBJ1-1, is DGGITQSPKYLFRKEGQNVTLSCEQNLNHDAMYWYRQDPGQGLRLIYYSQIVNDFQKGDIAEGYSVSREKKESFPLTVTSAQKNPTAFYLCASIGGLLNTEAFFGQGTRLTVV.

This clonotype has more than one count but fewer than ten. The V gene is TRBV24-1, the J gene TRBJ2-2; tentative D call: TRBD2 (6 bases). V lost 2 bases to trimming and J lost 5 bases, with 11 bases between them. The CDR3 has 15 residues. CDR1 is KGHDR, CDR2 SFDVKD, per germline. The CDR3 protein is CATSDSAGWTGELFF. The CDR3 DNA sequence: TGTGCCACCAGTGATTCCGCGGGGTGGACCGGGGAGCTGTTTTTT.

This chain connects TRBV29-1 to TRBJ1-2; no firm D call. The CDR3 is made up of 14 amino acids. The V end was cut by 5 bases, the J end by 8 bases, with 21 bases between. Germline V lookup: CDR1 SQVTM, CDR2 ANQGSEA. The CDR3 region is CSVRRTDARGGYTF. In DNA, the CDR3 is TGCAGCGTTCGTAGGACGGACGCCCGCGGGGGCTACACCTTC.

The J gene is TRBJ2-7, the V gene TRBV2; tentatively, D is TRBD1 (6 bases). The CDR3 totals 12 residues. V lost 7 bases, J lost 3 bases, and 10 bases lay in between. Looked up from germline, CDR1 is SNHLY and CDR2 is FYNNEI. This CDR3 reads CASTGQYYEQYF. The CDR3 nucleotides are TGTGCCAGCACCGGACAGTACTACGAGCAGTACTTC. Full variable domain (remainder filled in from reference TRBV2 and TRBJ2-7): EPEVTQTPSHQVTQMGQEVILRCVPISNHLYFYWYRQILGQKVEFLVSFYNNEISEKSEIFDDQFSVERPDGSNFTLKIRSTKLEDSAMYFCASTGQYYEQYFGPGTRLTVT.

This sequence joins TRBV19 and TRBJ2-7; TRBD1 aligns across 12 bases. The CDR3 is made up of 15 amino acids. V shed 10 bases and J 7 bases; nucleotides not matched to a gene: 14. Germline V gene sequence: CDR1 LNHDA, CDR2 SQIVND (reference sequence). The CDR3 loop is CAITFVGQGAGEQYF. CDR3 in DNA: TGTGCCATTACCTTCGTGGGACAGGGGGCTGGGGAGCAGTACTTC.

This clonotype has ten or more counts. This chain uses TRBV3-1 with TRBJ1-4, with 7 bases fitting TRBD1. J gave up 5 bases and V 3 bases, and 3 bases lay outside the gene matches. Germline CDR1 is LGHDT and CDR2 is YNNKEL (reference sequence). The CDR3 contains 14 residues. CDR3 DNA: TGTGCCAGCAGCCAGGGACAGCGGAATGAAAAACTGTTTTTT. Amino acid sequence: CASSQGQRNEKLFF.

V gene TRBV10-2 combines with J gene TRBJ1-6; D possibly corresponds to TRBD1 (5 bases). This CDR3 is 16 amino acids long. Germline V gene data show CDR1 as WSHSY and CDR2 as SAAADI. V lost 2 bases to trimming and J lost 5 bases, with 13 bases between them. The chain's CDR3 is CASSEGGTGDNSPLHF. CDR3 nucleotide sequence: TGCGCCAGCAGTGAGGGGGGGACGGGTGATAATTCACCCCTCCACTTT.

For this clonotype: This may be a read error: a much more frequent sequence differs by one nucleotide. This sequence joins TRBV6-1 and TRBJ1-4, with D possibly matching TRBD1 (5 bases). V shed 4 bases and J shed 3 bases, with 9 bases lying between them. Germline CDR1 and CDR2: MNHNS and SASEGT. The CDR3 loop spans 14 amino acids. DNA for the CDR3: TGTGCCAGCAGTGCGTGGGGGGCTAATGAAAAACTGTTTTTT. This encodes CASSAWGANEKLFF.

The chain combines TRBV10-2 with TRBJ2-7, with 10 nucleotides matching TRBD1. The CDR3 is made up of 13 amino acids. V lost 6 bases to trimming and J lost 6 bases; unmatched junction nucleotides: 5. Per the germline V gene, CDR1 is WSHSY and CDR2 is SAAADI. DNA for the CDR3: TGCGCCAGCAGCTCTGGGACAGGGGTCGAGCAGTACTTC. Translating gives CASSSGTGVEQYF.

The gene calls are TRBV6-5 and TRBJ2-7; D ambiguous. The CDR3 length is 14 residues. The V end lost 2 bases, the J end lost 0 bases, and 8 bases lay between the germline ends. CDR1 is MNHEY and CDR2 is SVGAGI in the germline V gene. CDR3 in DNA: TGTGCCAGCAGTTACAGCAGGAGCTCCTACGAGCAGTACTTC. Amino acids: CASSYSRSSYEQYF.